What follows is one T cell receptor (beta chain) and its context. This sample is part of a study of blood T cells in healthy people across ages. A second roughly 6 to 11 cycle PCR used barcoded and J-beta primers. Each cDNA molecule carried a tag from a template-switch adaptor that contained 12 random nucleotides. TCRdb re-analysed the 5' RACE reads in MiXCR, keeping a single row per CDR3 protein. The sample consists of hundreds of thousands of distinct CDR3 sequences, approximately 40% of them appearing once. Sequenced: blood. The receptor's source is a man older than 75 in good health.

The CDR3 DNA reads TGTGCCAGCAGCCGGATGGCCGTGGGGGACTCCTACGAGCAGTACTTC. As protein: CASSRMAVGDSYEQYF. The chain employs TRBV4-2 and TRBJ2-5; D possibly uses TRBD1 or TRBD2 (5 bases each). The closer fit of TRBJ2-7 to the DNA end suggests the J call may be wrong. The CDR3 is 16 residues long. Germline V gene data show CDR1 as LGHNA and CDR2 as YNFKEQ.